The following is a TCR beta chain sequence with its context. Its target is not known. Trimming took off 5 bases at V and 5 bases at J, with 12 bases between the two ends. The CDR3 is 13 residues long. The germline CDR1 and CDR2 sequences are SQVTM and ANQGSEA. These data are taken from a study of cytomegalovirus exposure and HLA in healthy donors. Study-wide points: V- and J-gene trimming in TCR beta was tied to a missense DCLRE1C variant by an analysis performed later. Presence/absence analyses rested on an assumption that sequencing depth was roughly uniform across donors.

The PCR made use of 60 Vbeta and 13 Jbeta primers. Clones were read by immunoSEQ multiplex PCR, and TCRdb kept only the in-frame ones, dropping some. This table holds approximately 88,000 clones, more than 70% found once. J is TRBJ2-2 and V is TRBV29-1; maybe TRBD1 (5 bases). This TCR was sampled from a man aged 25-40 years in good health and CMV-seronegative. The sample comprised PBMCs. As DNA, the CDR3 is TGCAGCGTTTTAGGGGTCCGAACCGGGGAGCTGTTTTTT. Its protein product is CSVLGVRTGELFF.